The 28 T cell receptor beta chains presented below share a single source sample, sequenced in a study of blood T cell repertoires in COVID-19. Repertoires were generated with immunoSEQ multiplex PCR, while TCRdb's copy carries only in-frame clones and drops some. The sample contains approximately 150,000 clones, more than 80% of which appear only once. The material sequenced was peripheral blood. Source of these receptors: an older woman with active COVID-19.

The V and J genes are TRBV5-4 and TRBJ2-7; 12 nucleotides agree with TRBD2. Per the germline V gene, CDR1 is SGHNT and CDR2 is YYREEE (reference sequence). The CDR3 contains 16 residues. V lost 0 bases to trimming and J lost 6 bases; unmatched junction nucleotides: 7. The CDR3 nucleotides are TGTGCCAGCAGCTTGGCCCGACTAGCGGGAGTGGGCGAGCAGTACTTC. This codes for CASSLARLAGVGEQYF.

V usage is TRBV3-1 (or the pseudogene TRBV3-2) and J usage is TRBJ2-1; no reliable D call. The ends were cut back, 0 bases at V and 0 bases at J, with 6 bases in the middle. CDR1 LGHDT and CDR2 YNNKEL come from the germline V gene (reference sequence). The CDR3 runs to 15 residues. The DNA for the CDR3 is TGTGCCAGCAGCCAAGACTCCAGCTCCTACAATGAGCAGTTCTTC. This encodes CASSQDSSSYNEQFF.

The chain is built from TRBV28 and TRBJ1-6; TRBD1 agrees at 8 bases. CDR3 length: 15 residues. Germline V CDR1 and CDR2: MDHEN, SYDVKM. Trimming cost V 5 bases and J 6 bases; bases outside gene matches: 6. The CDR3 spells CASSPPTGGNSPLHF. The CDR3 nucleotides read TGTGCCAGCAGTCCCCCTACAGGGGGTAATTCACCCCTCCACTTT.

V usage is TRBV6-1 and J usage is TRBJ1-1; possibly TRBD1 for D (5 bases). Trimming cost V 2 bases and J 11 bases, with 12 bases left between them. The germline V gene has CDR1 MNHNS and CDR2 SASEGT. The CDR3 covers 12 residues. CDR3: CASSELGRDAFF. The CDR3 DNA reads TGTGCCAGCAGTGAATTGGGGAGGGACGCTTTCTTT.

This rearrangement joins TRBV5-5 to TRBJ2-1; 8 bases agree with TRBD2. This CDR3 spans 16 amino acids. Germline values: CDR1 SGHKS, CDR2 YYEKEE (reference sequence). J gave up 0 bases and V 4 bases, and 6 bases lay outside the gene matches. CDR3 residues: CASSRLAGSSYNEQFF. The CDR3 bases are TGTGCCAGCAGCAGGCTAGCGGGTAGCTCCTACAATGAGCAGTTCTTC. The whole variable domain, filled in from reference TRBV5-5 and TRBJ2-1, reads DAGVTQSPTHLIKTRGQQVTLRCSPISGHKSVSWYQQVLGQGPQFIFQYYEKEERGRGNFPDRFSARQFPNYSSELNVNALLLGDSALYLCASSRLAGSSYNEQFFGPGTRLTVL.

The chain has TRBV28 and TRBJ2-7, with TRBD2 matching over 9 bases. The CDR3 is made up of 14 amino acids. In germline, CDR1 is MDHEN, CDR2 SYDVKM. J was trimmed by 3 bases and V by 6 bases; bases with no gene match: 6. The chain's CDR3 is CASSPPSGVYEQYF. DNA for the CDR3: TGTGCCAGCAGCCCCCCTAGCGGGGTCTACGAGCAGTACTTC.

The chain combines TRBV9 with TRBJ2-5, with TRBD2 as a possible D gene (6 bases). The V end lost 0 bases, the J end lost 1 base, and 13 bases lay between the germline ends. The CDR3 extends over 16 amino acids. CDR1 and CDR2 (germline): SGDLS, YYNGEE. CDR3 nucleotides: TGTGCCAGCAGCGTAGGGCCAGCGGGCCTCCAAGAGACCCAGTACTTC. It translates to CASSVGPAGLQETQYF.

This clone has only one observation. The chain has TRBV5-6 and TRBJ1-1; D is possibly TRBD1 (5 bases). Trimming shortened V by 7 bases and J by 7 bases, and 20 bases separated the two germline ends. Per the germline V gene, CDR1 is SGHDT and CDR2 is YYEEEE. This CDR3 has 14 amino acids. The CDR3 spells CASRSIGARGEAFF. CDR3 bases: TGTGCCAGCCGAAGTATAGGGGCTAGAGGTGAAGCTTTCTTT. The full variable domain, in which reference TRBV5-6 and TRBJ1-1 provide the parts outside the CDR3, is DAGVTQSPTHLIKTRGQQVTLRCSPKSGHDTVSWYQQALGQGPQFIFQYYEEEERQRGNFPDRFSGHQFPNYSSELNVNALLLGDSALYLCASRSIGARGEAFFGQGTRLTVV.

This sequence joins TRBV27 and TRBJ2-5, with TRBD2 matching over 13 bases. The length of the CDR3 is 15 residues. Per the germline V gene, CDR1 is MNHEY and CDR2 is SMNVEV (reference sequence). V was clipped by 4 bases and J by 3 bases; unmatched bases: 2. The CDR3 DNA sequence: TGTGCCAGCAGTTCAGGGACTAGCGGGGAAGAGACCCAGTACTTC. Amino acids: CASSSGTSGEETQYF.

This clone was recorded a few times. The V call is TRBV7-2, the J call TRBJ2-1, with 8 positions matching TRBD2. V trimming: 5 bases; J trimming: 0 bases; junction bases outside the gene matches: 6. The CDR3 totals 16 residues. Germline V gene sequence: CDR1 SGHTA, CDR2 FQGNSA. The CDR3 region is CASSGSGVSSYNEQFF. The CDR3 nucleotides read TGTGCCAGCAGCGGTAGCGGGGTGAGCTCCTACAATGAGCAGTTCTTC.

The CDR3 nucleotides read TGTGCCAGCAGCTTATGGGCTGGGGAGACCCAGTACTTC. It specifies CASSLWAGETQYF. The chain couples TRBV7-3 to TRBJ2-5; D gene ambiguous. V was trimmed by 2 bases and J by 5 bases, leaving 9 bases between them. The CDR3 totals 13 residues. Germline values: CDR1 SGHTA, CDR2 FQGTGA.

The V and J genes are TRBV7-2 and TRBJ1-5; D is unclear. The CDR3 length is 13 residues. Germline V lookup: CDR1 SGHTA, CDR2 FQGNSA. Trimming removed 4 bases from V and 9 bases from J, with 13 bases in between. The chain's CDR3 is CASSSGVYGPQHF. The CDR3 nucleotides read TGTGCCAGCAGCTCCGGGGTCTATGGGCCCCAGCATTTT.

This rearrangement joins TRBV7-9 to TRBJ2-1; 15 bases align to TRBD2. This CDR3 has 17 residues. CDR1 and CDR2 (germline): SEHNR, FQNEAQ (reference sequence). The V segment lost 2 bases and the J segment 6 bases; nucleotides outside the gene matches: 5. DNA of the CDR3: TGTGCCAGCAGCTTACACTTGGGACTAGCGGGAGGCAATGAGCAGTTCTTC. Residues: CASSLHLGLAGGNEQFF.

The rearrangement links TRBV3-1 (or the pseudogene TRBV3-2) to TRBJ2-6; D remains ambiguous. Per the germline V gene, CDR1 is LGHDT and CDR2 is YNNKEL (reference sequence). The V and J ends lost 3 bases and 3 bases respectively, with 12 bases between them. The CDR3 has 16 residues. CDR3 sequence reads: CASSHSRTGGANVLTF. Written as DNA, the CDR3 is TGTGCCAGCAGCCACAGCAGAACGGGTGGGGCCAACGTCCTGACTTTC.

The chain links TRBV7-2 to TRBJ2-5; unclear D gene. Looked up from germline, CDR1 is SGHTA and CDR2 is FQGNSA. The CDR3 sequence is 13 residues long. Trimming pared 8 bases from V and 7 bases from J, leaving 17 bases between. CDR3: CASVARVGLTQYF. The CDR3 DNA follows: TGTGCCAGCGTCGCCCGGGTCGGATTGACCCAGTACTTC.

V is TRBV7-9 and J is TRBJ2-5; 7 nucleotides agree with TRBD2. The CDR3 spans 14 residues. V shed 2 bases, J shed 7 bases, and the junction held 7 bases outside the gene matches. Looked up from germline, CDR1 is SEHNR and CDR2 is FQNEAQ (reference sequence). The CDR3, as DNA: TGTGCCAGCAGCTTAACCCCATCGGGGGGGACCCAGTACTTC. The encoded protein is CASSLTPSGGTQYF.

J is TRBJ1-6 and V is TRBV9, with D unclear. Per germline, CDR1 SGDLS and CDR2 YYNGEE. V lost 0 bases to trimming and J lost 10 bases, with 14 bases between them. This CDR3 has 15 residues. DNA of the CDR3: TGTGCCAGCAGCGTAGGGGGAGATGGAAAGTCACCCCTCCACTTT. This translates into CASSVGGDGKSPLHF.

J is TRBJ2-1 and V is TRBV4-2, with D possibly matching TRBD2 (5 bases). The CDR3 covers 16 residues. Germline V gene lookup returns CDR1 LGHNA and CDR2 YNFKEQ. V was shortened by 2 bases and J by 8 bases, with 19 bases between the two germline ends. Written as DNA, the CDR3 is TGTGCCAGCAGCCAACCCCCAGCGGTTGGGTTGCATGAGCAGTTCTTC. It is translated as CASSQPPAVGLHEQFF.

V gene TRBV7-2 combines with J gene TRBJ2-3; D remains unclear. The CDR3 contains 13 residues. CDR1 and CDR2 from the germline V gene are SGHTA and FQGNSA. V lost 4 bases to trimming and J lost 7 bases, with 12 bases between them. CDR3 residues: CASSSGDLNTQYF. CDR3 coding DNA: TGTGCCAGCAGCTCCGGAGACCTCAATACGCAGTATTTT.

The J gene is TRBJ2-2, the V gene TRBV2; 7 positions agree with TRBD2. Trimming cost V 3 bases and J 4 bases; bases outside gene matches: 8. Germline V gives CDR1 SNHLY, CDR2 FYNNEI. The CDR3 sequence is 16 residues long. The CDR3 spells CASSDLAGEITGELFF. The DNA for the CDR3 is TGTGCCAGCAGTGATTTGGCGGGAGAAATCACCGGGGAGCTGTTTTTT.

This clone was picked up a small number of times. The V call is TRBV7-9, the J call TRBJ1-5; D is possibly TRBD1 (6 bases). Trimming shortened V by 5 bases and J by 2 bases, and 16 bases separated the two germline ends. CDR1 is SEHNR, CDR2 FQNEAQ, per germline (reference sequence). CDR3 length: 16 residues. CDR3 sequence: CASSPVQGSGNQPQHF. The CDR3 DNA reads as TGTGCCAGCAGCCCCGTACAGGGATCTGGCAATCAGCCCCAGCATTTT.

The gene calls are TRBV6-6 and TRBJ2-5, with D possibly being TRBD2 (6 bases). Trimming removed 8 bases from V and 5 bases from J, with 15 bases in between. There are 13 residues in the CDR3. Germline V gene lookup returns CDR1 MNHNY and CDR2 SVGAGI (reference sequence). CDR3: CASFGGGLETQYF. CDR3 nucleotides: TGTGCCAGCTTTGGGGGAGGACTGGAGACCCAGTACTTC.

This CDR3 reads CASSLGDTQYF. CDR3 nucleotide sequence: TGTGCCAGCTCTCTCGGAGATACGCAGTATTTT. The chain uses TRBV18 and TRBJ2-3; D not resolved. The V gene lost 6 bases and the J gene lost 5 bases, with 6 bases spanning the gap. This CDR3 is built from 11 residues. The germline V gene has CDR1 KGHSH and CDR2 LQKENI.

The genes are TRBV2 and TRBJ2-1; D may be TRBD1 (5 bases). The germline V gene encodes CDR1 SNHLY and CDR2 FYNNEI. The germline V and J ends were trimmed by 8 bases and 8 bases, with 10 bases remaining between them. CDR3 size: 11 residues. CDR3 in DNA: TGTGCCAGCGCCCCCAGGGATGAGCAGTTCTTC. Its protein is CASAPRDEQFF.

The CDR3 DNA reads TGTGCCAGCAGTGAACGGCCGGACAGGAATGAGCAGTTCTTC. This codes for CASSERPDRNEQFF. The genes are TRBV6-1 and TRBJ2-1; 7 bases match TRBD1. CDR3 length: 14 amino acids. Germline V lookup: CDR1 MNHNS, CDR2 SASEGT. V was pared by 2 bases and J by 7 bases, with 5 bases of the junction left unmatched.

This chain joins TRBV28 and TRBJ2-7; 8 bases are shared with TRBD1. The CDR3 is made up of 16 amino acids. The ends lost 5 bases at V and 5 bases at J; junction bases unmatched: 14. Germline assignment: CDR1 MDHEN and CDR2 SYDVKM. CDR3: CASSPPGQGFKNEQYF. As DNA, the CDR3 is TGTGCCAGCAGTCCTCCCGGACAGGGTTTTAAGAACGAGCAGTACTTC.

The chain couples TRBV11-2 to TRBJ2-7, with 10 bases aligning to TRBD2. The CDR3 consists of 15 residues. Germline V gene data show CDR1 as SGHAT and CDR2 as FQNNGV. V lost 2 bases and J lost 7; bases outside the gene matches: 8. Here the CDR3 reads CASSLRQREGQEQYF. The CDR3 coding sequence is TGTGCCAGCAGCTTAAGGCAGCGGGAGGGCCAAGAGCAGTACTTC.

V gene TRBV5-4 combines with J gene TRBJ2-3, with 7 bases matching TRBD1. The V gene's germline CDR1 is SGHNT and CDR2 YYREEE (reference sequence). The V segment lost 4 bases and the J segment 4 bases; nucleotides outside the gene matches: 3. The CDR3 extends over 13 amino acids. CDR3 sequence reads: CASSIGQADTQYF. CDR3 DNA sequence: TGTGCCAGCAGCATCGGACAGGCAGATACGCAGTATTTT.